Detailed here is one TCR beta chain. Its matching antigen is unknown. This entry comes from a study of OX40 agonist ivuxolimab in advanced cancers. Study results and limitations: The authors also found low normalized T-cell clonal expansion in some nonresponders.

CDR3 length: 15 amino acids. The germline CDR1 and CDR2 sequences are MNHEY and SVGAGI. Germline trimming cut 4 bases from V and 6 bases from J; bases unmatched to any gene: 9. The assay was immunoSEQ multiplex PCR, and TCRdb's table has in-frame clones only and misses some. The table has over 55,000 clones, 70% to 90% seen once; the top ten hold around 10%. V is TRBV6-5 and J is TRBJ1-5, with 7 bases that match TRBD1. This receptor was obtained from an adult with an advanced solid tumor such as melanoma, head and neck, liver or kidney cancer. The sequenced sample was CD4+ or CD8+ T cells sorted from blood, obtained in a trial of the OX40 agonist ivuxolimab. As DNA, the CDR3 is TGTGCCAGCAGTTCCACCGACAGGGTGGCTCAGCCCCAGCATTTT. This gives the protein CASSSTDRVAQPQHF.